The 3 T cell receptor beta chains below were found in one sample sequenced in a study of response to subunit inactivated influenza vaccine. TCRdb fed the RT-PCR reads into MiXCR, producing one record per CDR3 protein. The repertoire holds some 600,000 distinct CDR3 sequences, with 14% as singletons. Here the sequenced sample was PBMCs from blood, taken approximately 15 days before vaccination. These receptors were obtained from a man aged 50-60 years who received an inactivated influenza vaccine.

The chain combines TRBV20-1 with TRBJ2-7; 8 positions match TRBD1. The germline V gene has CDR1 DFQATT and CDR2 SNEGSKA (reference sequence). The junction had 19 bases not matched to a gene; V was cut back by 6 bases and J by 3 bases. The CDR3 loop spans 17 amino acids. The CDR3 spells CSANNIIGQGRDYEQYF. The DNA for the CDR3 is TGCAGTGCCAATAATATAATCGGACAGGGACGTGACTACGAGCAGTACTTC.

This clonotype was seen more than once but under ten times. V is TRBV6-5 and J is TRBJ1-1, with D tentatively TRBD1 (5 bases). V shed 8 bases and J shed 3 bases, with 10 bases lying between them. This CDR3 has 12 residues. Germline V lookup: CDR1 MNHEY, CDR2 SVGAGI. The CDR3 loop is CASRRGHTEAFF. Written as DNA, the CDR3 is TGTGCCAGCCGGCGGGGCCACACTGAAGCTTTCTTT.

This clonotype was recorded at least ten times. This chain connects TRBV28 to TRBJ2-3; possibly TRBD2 for D (6 bases). Germline CDR1 and CDR2: MDHEN and SYDVKM. V was trimmed by 5 bases and J by 5 bases, leaving 14 bases between them. CDR3 length equals 14 residues. This chain's CDR3 is CASSPGTSIDTQYF. The CDR3 DNA sequence: TGTGCCAGCAGTCCCGGGACTTCGATAGATACGCAGTATTTT.